The clone carrying this T cell receptor beta chain was detected a few times. One entry per CDR3 protein, called by TCRdb with MiXCR from the 5' RACE reads. The repertoire consists of around 600,000 distinct CDR3 sequences, with 10% to 15% occurring once and the leading ten covering 14% to 15%. V was trimmed by 9 bases and J by 0 bases, leaving 18 bases between them. The CDR3 runs to 17 residues. Germline V gene lookup returns CDR1 KGHSH and CDR2 LQKENI. The data stem from a study of T cells after yellow fever vaccination. The chain has TRBV18 and TRBJ2-6; possible D gene TRBD1, 6 bases. Sequences were derived from PBMCs, sampled on the day of the yellow fever booster vaccination. The receptor's source is a man aged 25 to 40 who received the YFV17D yellow fever vaccine. CDR3 in DNA: TGTGCCAGTCCCGTGGGGGCTGGAGACTCTGGGGCCAACGTCCTGACTTTC. Translation: CASPVGAGDSGANVLTF.